This TCR beta chain was captured in a study of T cell clones after liver transplantation. TCRdb keeps only in-frame clones here, not all; method: immunoSEQ multiplex PCR. The top ten clones hold approximately 26% of a sample with around 35,000 clones, about 95% of them seen once. Deletions cut 5 bases from V and 9 bases from J, with 13 bases between. This CDR3 has 12 amino acids. The germline V gene encodes CDR1 SQVTM and CDR2 ANQGSEA. The sample consisted of CD8+ T cells from blood, taken 12 months after liver transplant. The J gene is TRBJ1-4, the V gene TRBV29-1; a possible D gene is TRBD1 (6 bases). This clonotype was obtained from a human patient who received a liver transplant. Some T cells may have originated in the graft donor. Here the CDR3 reads CSVLDRFQKLFF. CDR3 nucleotides: TGCAGCGTTTTAGACAGGTTCCAAAAACTGTTTTTT.